This entry lists 18 T cell receptor beta chains sequenced from one sample in a study of cytomegalovirus exposure and HLA in healthy donors. Primers included in the PCR were 60 Vbeta and 13 Jbeta primers. Sequencing used immunoSEQ multiplex PCR; TCRdb keeps in-frame clones, though not all of them. Among roughly 90,000 clones listed, around 82% were seen once. Sample: PBMCs. Every receptor here comes from a young man in good health and CMV-seropositive.

This chain uses TRBV12-5 with TRBJ1-5; D possibly corresponds to TRBD1 (5 bases). V shed 0 bases and J shed 0 bases, with 9 bases lying between them. The CDR3 spans 16 residues. CDR1 is LGHNT and CDR2 is FRNRAP in the germline V gene. The CDR3 DNA reads as TGTGCTAGTGGTTTGGTAGTTACAGGTAGCAATCAGCCCCAGCATTTT. This sequence encodes CASGLVVTGSNQPQHF.

The chain carries TRBV7-2 and TRBJ1-4; the D is unclear. Germline lookup yields CDR1 SGHTA and CDR2 FQGNSA. With 5 bases removed from V and 5 bases from J, the gap between germline ends came to 3 bases. The CDR3 sequence is 11 residues long. The DNA of the CDR3 is TGTGCCAGCAGCCAGAATGAAAAACTGTTTTTT. Its translation is CASSQNEKLFF.

Written as DNA, the CDR3 is TGTGCCAGCAGCTTAATGGCGGACAGGGCCTCCTACGAGCAGTACTTC. It yields the protein CASSLMADRASYEQYF. The V and J genes are TRBV7-6 and TRBJ2-7; 8 bases are shared with TRBD1. V lost 2 bases, J lost 0 bases, and 6 bases stayed unmatched. The CDR3 is 16 residues long. Germline-derived CDR1 and CDR2 are SGHVS and FNYEAQ.

The V gene is TRBV13, the J gene TRBJ2-7; 9 nucleotides agree with TRBD2. CDR1 and CDR2 from the germline V gene are PRHDT and FYEKMQ (reference sequence). The CDR3 is 16 amino acids. Germline trimming cut 2 bases from V and 6 bases from J; bases unmatched to any gene: 11. CDR3 region: CASSLNAAGGPLEQYF. In DNA form, the CDR3 reads TGTGCCAGCAGCTTAAACGCGGCGGGAGGGCCGCTCGAGCAGTACTTC.

The rearrangement uses TRBV5-1 and TRBJ2-5; D is undetermined. Looked up from germline, CDR1 is SGHRS and CDR2 is YFSETQ. V lost 4 bases, J lost 5 bases, and 18 bases lay in between. CDR3 length equals 15 residues. The CDR3 DNA follows: TGCGCCAGCAGCGAGACGGGTCTTGCAAGGGAGACCCAGTACTTC. Amino acids: CASSETGLARETQYF. The entire variable domain, with the rest obtained from reference TRBV5-1 and TRBJ2-5, is as follows: KAGVTQTPRYLIKTRGQQVTLSCSPISGHRSVSWYQQTPGQGLQFLFEYFSETQRNKGNFPGRFSGRQFSNSRSEMNVSTLELGDSALYLCASSETGLARETQYFGPGTRLLVL.

The chain joins TRBV6-1 to TRBJ2-7; no reliable D call. Germline CDR1 MNHNS, CDR2 SASEGT. The CDR3 spans 14 residues. Trimming took 7 bases from V and 2 from J, leaving 15 bases between them. The CDR3 is CASTSGLITYEQYF. DNA for the CDR3: TGTGCCAGCACCTCAGGCCTCATCACCTACGAGCAGTACTTC.

The chain couples TRBV28 to TRBJ1-1; no clear D gene. Trimming removed 7 bases at V and 7 bases at J, with 19 bases between. Germline V lookup: CDR1 MDHEN, CDR2 SYDVKM. The CDR3 runs to 14 residues. This chain's CDR3 is CASTYYSFALEAFF. The CDR3 coding sequence is TGTGCCAGCACCTACTACTCCTTCGCCCTTGAAGCTTTCTTT. Filled out from reference TRBV28 and TRBJ1-1, the complete variable domain reads DVKVTQSSRYLVKRTGEKVFLECVQDMDHENMFWYRQDPGLGLRLIYFSYDVKMKEKGDIPEGYSVSREKKERFSLILESASTNQTSMYLCASTYYSFALEAFFGQGTRLTVV.

CDR3: CAAQGGGIQYF. The CDR3 DNA reads as TGTGCCGCCCAGGGGGGCGGCATTCAGTACTTC. The J gene is TRBJ2-4, the V gene TRBV10-3; D perhaps matches TRBD1 (7 bases). Germline CDR1 reads ENHRY; CDR2 reads SYGVKD. Between the trimmed V and J ends, which lost 11 bases and 9 bases, there was a span of 14 bases. The CDR3 runs to 11 residues.

This chain connects TRBV6-5 to TRBJ2-2, with D possibly TRBD1 on 6 matching bases. Germline CDR1 MNHEY, CDR2 SVGAGI. The CDR3 runs 14 residues. The ends were cut back, 7 bases at V and 4 bases at J, with 13 bases in the middle. As DNA, the CDR3 is TGTGCCAGCAAACAGGGAAAGTCCACCGGGGAGCTGTTTTTT. Translated: CASKQGKSTGELFF.

V and J are TRBV25-1 and TRBJ2-6; TRBD1 might be the D (6 bases). V lost 4 bases and J 0 bases, leaving 10 bases between the germline ends. This CDR3 comprises 16 residues. Germline assignment: CDR1 MGHDK and CDR2 SYGVNS. The CDR3 sequence: CASSVDRLSGANVLTF. The CDR3 region has the DNA TGTGCCAGCAGTGTAGACAGGCTCTCTGGGGCCAACGTCCTGACTTTC.

The V gene is TRBV7-9, the J gene TRBJ2-7; TRBD1 is a possible D gene (5 bases). The CDR3 length is 12 residues. V was cut by 0 bases and J by 9 bases, with 9 bases left in between. Germline V lookup: CDR1 SEHNR, CDR2 FQNEAQ (reference sequence). CDR3 DNA: TGTGCCAGCAGCTTAGCTTCGCAGGGGCAGTACTTC. Translated, it gives CASSLASQGQYF.

In its sample, this clone was seen a few times. J is TRBJ2-7 and V is TRBV6-5; 11 positions match TRBD1. Germline trimming cut 2 bases from V and 4 bases from J; bases unmatched to any gene: 7. There are 16 residues in the CDR3. CDR1 and CDR2 from the germline V gene are MNHEY and SVGAGI. The CDR3 sequence is CASSYGPGTGGYEQYF. DNA of the CDR3: TGTGCCAGCAGTTACGGCCCCGGGACAGGGGGGTACGAGCAGTACTTC.

CDR3 nucleotide sequence: TGCAGCGTTGGAGGGACAGGGGTTTTAGATGAGCAGTTCTTC. It yields the protein CSVGGTGVLDEQFF. The gene calls are TRBV29-1 and TRBJ2-1; 10 bases align to TRBD1. CDR3 length equals 14 residues. With V trimmed by 4 bases and J by 8 bases, 8 bases remained unmatched. CDR1 is SQVTM and CDR2 is ANQGSEA in the germline V gene.

V usage is TRBV30 and J usage is TRBJ1-5, with a possible D match to TRBD1 (6 bases). The CDR3 has 15 amino acids. Trimming removed 2 bases at V and 7 bases at J, with 18 bases between. CDR1 and CDR2 (germline): GTSNPN, SVGIG (reference sequence). CDR3 in amino acids: CAWSPRGGLGQPQHF. CDR3 DNA sequence: TGTGCCTGGAGTCCCAGGGGAGGGTTAGGACAGCCCCAGCATTTT.

This sequence joins TRBV18 and TRBJ2-3, with 11 bases fitting TRBD2. The CDR3 contains 23 residues. Trimming cost V 3 bases and J 4 bases; bases outside gene matches: 27. Germline V CDR1 and CDR2: KGHSH, LQKENI. CDR3 region: CASSPIDGATSGSPAPLADTQYF. The CDR3 nucleotides read TGTGCCAGCTCACCCATCGATGGGGCTACTAGCGGGAGCCCGGCCCCCTTGGCAGATACGCAGTATTTT.

DNA of the CDR3: TGCGCCAGCAGCTCACAGGATCTCACAGATACGCAGTATTTT. Protein sequence: CASSSQDLTDTQYF. The V gene is TRBV5-1, the J gene TRBJ2-3; a weak D match, TRBD1 (5 bases). The V end was cut by 3 bases, the J end by 2 bases, with 10 bases between. Germline V gene data show CDR1 as SGHRS and CDR2 as YFSETQ. This CDR3 is 14 amino acids long.

The gene calls are TRBV7-8 and TRBJ2-5, with 11 bases aligning to TRBD2. V lost 7 bases to trimming and J lost 2 bases; unmatched junction nucleotides: 6. CDR1 is SGHVS and CDR2 is FQNEAQ in the germline V gene. This CDR3 comprises 15 residues. This CDR3 reads CASNQVAGGQETQYF. As DNA, the CDR3 is TGTGCCAGCAACCAGGTAGCGGGAGGGCAAGAGACCCAGTACTTC.

V and J are TRBV28 and TRBJ1-1; possible D gene TRBD1, 5 bases. V lost 3 bases and J 4 bases, leaving 15 bases between the germline ends. This CDR3 region has 15 residues. Germline values: CDR1 MDHEN, CDR2 SYDVKM. In nucleotides, the CDR3 is TGTGCCAGCAGTTTGAGCCGGGGGTTGGGCACTGAAGCTTTCTTT. This sequence encodes CASSLSRGLGTEAFF.